This T cell receptor (beta chain) emerged from a study of blood T cell repertoires in COVID-19. Study at large: COVID-19 samples collected from the United States, Italy and Spain covered acute and convalescent phases. Nucleic acid was either cDNA or gDNA, and it came from T cells, B-cell-depleted T cells, or PBMCs.

V lost 3 bases to trimming and J lost 0 bases, with 10 bases between them. Germline V gene lookup returns CDR1 SGDLS and CDR2 YYNGEE. CDR3 length equals 16 residues. The authors' processing: Amplification from reference gene primers served as the basis for estimated nucleated cell counts. Libraries were prepared by immunoSEQ multiplex PCR; TCRdb keeps only in-frame clonotypes and omits some of them. The DNA gave D and trimming, while V, J and clone size come from that table. The repertoire holds about 220,000 clones, with approximately 81% as singletons. Sequencing was carried out using peripheral blood. The chain employs TRBV9 and TRBJ1-6; D gene uncertain. The sequence derives from a man aged 45-65 years who had recovered from COVID-19. For the CDR3, the DNA is TGTGCCAGCAGCGCCCGGGGTAGCTCCTATAATTCACCCCTCCACTTT. This sequence encodes CASSARGSSYNSPLHF.